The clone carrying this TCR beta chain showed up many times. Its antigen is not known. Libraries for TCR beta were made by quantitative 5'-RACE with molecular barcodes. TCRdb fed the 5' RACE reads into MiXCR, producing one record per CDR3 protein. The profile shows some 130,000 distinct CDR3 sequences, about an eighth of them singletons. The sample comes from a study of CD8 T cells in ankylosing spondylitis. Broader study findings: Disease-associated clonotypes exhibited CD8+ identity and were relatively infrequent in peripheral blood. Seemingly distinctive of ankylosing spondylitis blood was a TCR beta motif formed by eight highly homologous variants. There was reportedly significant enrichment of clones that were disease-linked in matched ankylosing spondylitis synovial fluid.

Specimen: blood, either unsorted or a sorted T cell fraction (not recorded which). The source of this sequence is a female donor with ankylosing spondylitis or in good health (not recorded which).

The CDR3 bases are TGTGCCAGCAGTTTACTCAGCTCTGGGGCCAACGTCCTGACTTTC. Amino acid sequence: CASSLLSSGANVLTF. The V and J genes are TRBV12-3 or TRBV12-4 and TRBJ2-6; no definite D call. This CDR3 contains 15 residues. V gave up 2 bases and J gave up 0 bases, with 5 bases separating them.